Below, 20 T cell receptor beta chains from the same sample are listed, as sequenced in a study of T-cell reconstitution after alpha-beta-depleted transplantation in children. Preparation of the TCRbeta library was carried out with unique molecular identifiers. MiXCR was run by TCRdb on the PCR reads, yielding one entry per CDR3 protein. Here the sample spans approximately 150,000 distinct CDR3 sequences, roughly 8.8% being singletons. The starting material was PBMCs, mostly from graft donor cells, obtained 180 days after TCRalphabeta/CD19-depleted stem cell transplant. The origin of the receptors is a female patient aged 2-15 years who had a stem cell transplant for congenital amegakaryocytic thrombocytopenia, so the T cells may come from the graft donor.

This clonotype appeared many times. The chain uses TRBV25-1 and TRBJ2-7; no firm D call. CDR1 is MGHDK and CDR2 is SYGVNS in the germline V gene. CDR3 length: 13 residues. V was pared by 5 bases and J by 2 bases, with 10 bases between. The CDR3 reads CASSMHGAYEQYF. The DNA for the CDR3 is TGTGCCAGCAGTATGCACGGAGCCTACGAGCAGTACTTC.

This chain links TRBV5-6 with TRBJ1-1, with D perhaps matching TRBD1 (6 bases). This CDR3 has 15 amino acids. V was pared by 0 bases and J by 3 bases, with 12 bases between. Germline V gene data show CDR1 as SGHDT and CDR2 as YYEEEE. Here the CDR3 reads CASSLGGGWDTEAFF. The CDR3 coding sequence is TGTGCCAGCAGCTTGGGGGGGGGCTGGGACACTGAAGCTTTCTTT.

This clonotype was counted at least ten times. The J gene is TRBJ2-1, the V gene TRBV7-2, with unresolved D. Trimming shortened V by 5 bases and J by 6 bases, and 14 bases separated the two germline ends. The CDR3 loop spans 14 amino acids. Germline-derived CDR1 and CDR2 are SGHTA and FQGNSA. The chain's CDR3 is CASSPPWRRNEQFF. DNA of the CDR3: TGTGCCAGCAGCCCGCCTTGGCGCCGCAATGAGCAGTTCTTC.

This clonotype was observed a handful of times. The J gene is TRBJ2-7, the V gene TRBV4-2, with D possibly matching TRBD2 (5 bases). The CDR3 contains 14 residues. Per the germline V gene, CDR1 is LGHNA and CDR2 is YNFKEQ. Deletions cut 5 bases from V and 0 bases from J, with 11 bases between. The CDR3 DNA reads TGTGCCAGCAGCGCCGGGATCCCCTCCTACGAGCAGTACTTC. Its translation is CASSAGIPSYEQYF.

This clonotype has a count of ten or more. The chain has TRBV20-1 and TRBJ2-3; no clear D. CDR1 DFQATT and CDR2 SNEGSKA come from the germline V gene (reference sequence). V was shortened by 4 bases and J by 2 bases, with 13 bases between the two germline ends. The CDR3 is made up of 14 amino acids. This chain's CDR3 is CSAKDRALTDTQYF. The CDR3 DNA reads TGCAGTGCTAAAGATCGGGCCCTCACAGATACGCAGTATTTT.

This clonotype was recorded at least ten times. The chain recombines TRBV7-2 with TRBJ2-1; maybe TRBD2 (6 bases). This CDR3 is 15 amino acids long. Trimming cost V 3 bases and J 6 bases, with 15 bases left between them. Germline CDR1 SGHTA, CDR2 FQGNSA. The CDR3 sequence is CASSFTLDGGNEQFF. DNA for the CDR3: TGTGCCAGCAGCTTCACCCTCGACGGGGGCAATGAGCAGTTCTTC.

This clonotype was found many times. Here the CDR3 reads CASSPRIAGFSYEQYF. The CDR3 DNA follows: TGTGCCAGCAGCCCTCGAATAGCGGGTTTCTCCTACGAGCAGTACTTC. The V call is TRBV9, the J call TRBJ2-7; 7 nucleotides align to TRBD2. The V segment lost 4 bases and the J segment 0 bases; nucleotides outside the gene matches: 10. The V gene's germline CDR1 is SGDLS and CDR2 YYNGEE. There are 16 residues in the CDR3.

This clonotype was recorded at least ten times. The chain joins TRBV6-1 to TRBJ1-4; D possibly corresponds to TRBD1 (5 bases). Trimming took off 4 bases at V and 8 bases at J, with 17 bases between the two ends. Germline loops: CDR1 MNHNS, CDR2 SASEGT. The CDR3 has 15 amino acids. As DNA, the CDR3 is TGTGCCAGCAGTGCTCTTAGGGGAGAGGGGGAAAAACTGTTTTTT. It encodes CASSALRGEGEKLFF.

This clonotype was seen at least ten times. This chain joins TRBV5-4 and TRBJ2-3; the match to TRBD1 covers 7 bases. This CDR3 is 18 amino acids long. Germline V gene sequence: CDR1 SGHNT, CDR2 YYREEE (reference sequence). Losses at the gene ends were 2 bases for V and 3 bases for J; bases not matched to a gene: 15. The CDR3 coding sequence is TGTGCCAGCAGCTTCCCAGGAATATCCGGGACAGATACAGATACGCAGTATTTT. It yields the protein CASSFPGISGTDTDTQYF.

The chain recombines TRBV28 with TRBJ2-5, with 7 bases matching TRBD1. V lost 6 bases to trimming and J lost 2 bases; unmatched junction nucleotides: 6. The V gene's germline CDR1 is MDHEN and CDR2 SYDVKM. This CDR3 contains 14 residues. CDR3 DNA: TGTGCCAGCAGGACAGGGCGATGGCAAGAGACCCAGTACTTC. Its protein product is CASRTGRWQETQYF.

This clonotype was seen many times. Here the CDR3 DNA reads TGTGCCAGCAGCCCCACAGGGGGCTCCTACAATGAGCAGTTCTTC. Its translation: CASSPTGGSYNEQFF. The rearrangement joins TRBV11-2 to TRBJ2-1, with 8 bases fitting TRBD1. CDR1 and CDR2 (germline): SGHAT, FQNNGV. The length of the CDR3 is 15 residues. The trim removed 5 bases at V and 0 bases at J, leaving 3 bases unmatched.

This clonotype was seen repeatedly, ten times or more. This chain uses TRBV18 with TRBJ1-2; D gene unclear. The CDR3 runs 12 residues. Trimming shortened V by 6 bases and J by 2 bases, and 7 bases separated the two germline ends. Germline values: CDR1 KGHSH, CDR2 LQKENI. Here the CDR3 reads CASSLDNYGYTF. The CDR3 nucleotides read TGTGCCAGCTCCCTCGACAACTATGGCTACACCTTC.

This clonotype was found many times. The chain links TRBV10-3 to TRBJ2-1; 7 nucleotides match TRBD1. The germline gives CDR1 ENHRY, CDR2 SYGVKD. CDR3 length: 14 residues. V lost 8 bases, J lost 7 bases, and 11 bases stayed unmatched. CDR3 protein: CAIGQQGQLNEQFF. The CDR3 nucleotides are TGTGCCATCGGGCAACAGGGACAGTTGAATGAGCAGTTCTTC.

This clonotype appeared a few times. The chain couples TRBV28 to TRBJ2-7, with 10 bases matching TRBD1. Per germline, CDR1 MDHEN and CDR2 SYDVKM. This CDR3 comprises 16 residues. Trimming at V came to 7 bases and at J to 4 bases, leaving 13 bases not matched to a gene. CDR3 nucleotides: TGTGCCAGCACCCAACCGGGACAGGGGAGGTTATACGAGCAGTACTTC. It codes for CASTQPGQGRLYEQYF.

Ten or more counts support this clonotype. For the CDR3, the DNA is TGCAGTGCTAGTTGGGGGGGCAATCAGCCCCAGCATTTT. Its protein is CSASWGGNQPQHF. This chain connects TRBV20-1 to TRBJ1-5; D is perhaps TRBD1 (5 bases). This CDR3 is 13 amino acids long. Germline assignment: CDR1 DFQATT and CDR2 SNEGSKA (reference sequence). Trimming stripped 3 bases from V and 2 bases from J, with 8 bases between.

Ten or more counts support this clonotype. The chain has TRBV10-3 and TRBJ2-7, with D perhaps TRBD1 (7 bases). The CDR3 is made up of 13 amino acids. CDR1 is ENHRY and CDR2 is SYGVKD in the germline V gene. Trimming took off 2 bases at V and 6 bases at J, with 11 bases between the two ends. The CDR3 spells CAISETQGGEQYF. The CDR3 DNA sequence: TGTGCCATCAGTGAGACCCAGGGGGGCGAGCAGTACTTC.

This clonotype was observed at least ten times. The chain recombines TRBV5-1 with TRBJ2-7; D unclear. CDR3 size: 12 residues. Trimming stripped 4 bases from V and 3 bases from J, with 8 bases between. Germline V lookup: CDR1 SGHRS, CDR2 YFSETQ. The CDR3 DNA reads TGCGCCAGCAGCAATTCCGGCTACGAGCAGTACTTC. Its translation is CASSNSGYEQYF.

This clonotype has at least ten counts. V is TRBV7-2 and J is TRBJ2-7; no clear D. This CDR3 region has 15 residues. V lost 1 base and J lost 7, with 17 bases in between. Germline CDR1 SGHTA, CDR2 FQGNSA. Here the CDR3 reads CASSLGTPRSEEQYF. CDR3 sequence (DNA): TGTGCCAGCAGCTTAGGGACCCCGAGAAGTGAGGAGCAGTACTTC.

This clonotype was seen at least ten times. V gene TRBV15 combines with J gene TRBJ1-6; D remains unclear. V was cut by 5 bases and J by 9 bases, with 11 bases left in between. The CDR3 runs 13 residues. The germline V gene has CDR1 LNHNV and CDR2 YYDKDF (reference sequence). The CDR3 protein is CATSPGSGSPLHF. The CDR3 DNA is TGTGCCACCAGCCCGGGATCGGGTTCACCCCTCCACTTT.

Ten or more counts support this clonotype. V and J are TRBV4-1 and TRBJ2-7, with TRBD2 as a possible D gene (6 bases). CDR3 size: 15 residues. The ends were cut back, 2 bases at V and 2 bases at J, with 13 bases in the middle. Looked up from germline, CDR1 is MGHRA and CDR2 is YSYEKL. The CDR3 sequence: CASSQLGGATYEQYF. CDR3 coding DNA: TGCGCCAGCAGCCAATTAGGCGGGGCGACCTACGAGCAGTACTTC.